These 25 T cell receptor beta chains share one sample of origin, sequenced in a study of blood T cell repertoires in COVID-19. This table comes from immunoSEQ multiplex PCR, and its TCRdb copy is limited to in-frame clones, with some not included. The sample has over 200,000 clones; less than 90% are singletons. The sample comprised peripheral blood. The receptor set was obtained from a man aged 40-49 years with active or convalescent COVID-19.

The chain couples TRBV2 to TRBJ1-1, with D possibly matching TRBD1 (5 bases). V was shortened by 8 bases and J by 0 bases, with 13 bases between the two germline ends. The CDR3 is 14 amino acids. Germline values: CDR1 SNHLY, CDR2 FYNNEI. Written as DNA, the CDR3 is TGTGCCAGCCTCAAGGAGACAGTGAACACTGAAGCTTTCTTT. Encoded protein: CASLKETVNTEAFF.

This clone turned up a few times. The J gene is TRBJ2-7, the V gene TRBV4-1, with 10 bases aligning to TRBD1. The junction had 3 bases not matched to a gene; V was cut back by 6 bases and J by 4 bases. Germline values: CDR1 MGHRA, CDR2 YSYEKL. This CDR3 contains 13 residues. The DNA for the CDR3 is TGCGCCAGCAGTAGACAGGGGGCATACGAGCAGTACTTC. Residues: CASSRQGAYEQYF.

The CDR3 DNA reads as TGCGCCAGCAGCTTGACTAGCGGGACCCACGAGCAGTACTTC. Protein product: CASSLTSGTHEQYF. This chain uses TRBV5-1 with TRBJ2-7; 10 nucleotides align to TRBD2. V trimming: 1 base; J trimming: 5 bases; junction bases outside the gene matches: 3. This CDR3 comprises 14 residues. CDR1 and CDR2 from the germline V gene are SGHRS and YFSETQ.

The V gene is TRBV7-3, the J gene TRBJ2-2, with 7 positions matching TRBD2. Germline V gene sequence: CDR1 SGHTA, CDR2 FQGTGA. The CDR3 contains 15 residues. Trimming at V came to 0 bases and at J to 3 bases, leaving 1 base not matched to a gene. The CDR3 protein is CASSLTGRHTGELFF. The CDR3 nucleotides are TGTGCCAGCAGCTTAACCGGGAGGCACACCGGGGAGCTGTTTTTT.

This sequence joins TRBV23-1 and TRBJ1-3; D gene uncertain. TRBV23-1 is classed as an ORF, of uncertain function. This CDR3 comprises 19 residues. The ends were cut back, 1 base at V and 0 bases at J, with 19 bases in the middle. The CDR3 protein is CASSQLASPRPASGNTIYF. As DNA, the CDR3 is TGCGCCAGCAGTCAATTAGCATCCCCCCGCCCGGCCTCTGGAAACACCATATATTTT.

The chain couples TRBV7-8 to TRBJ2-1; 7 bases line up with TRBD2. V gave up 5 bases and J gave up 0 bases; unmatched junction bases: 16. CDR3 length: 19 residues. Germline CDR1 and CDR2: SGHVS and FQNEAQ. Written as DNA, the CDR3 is TGTGCCAGCAGCCCCCACACCGGGGCTAGCGGCAGCTCCTACAATGAGCAGTTCTTC. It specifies CASSPHTGASGSSYNEQFF.

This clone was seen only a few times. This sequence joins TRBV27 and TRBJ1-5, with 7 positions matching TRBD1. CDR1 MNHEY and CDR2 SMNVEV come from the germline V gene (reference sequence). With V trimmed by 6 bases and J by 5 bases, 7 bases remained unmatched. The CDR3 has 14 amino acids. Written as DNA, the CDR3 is TGTGCCAGCAGCCCGGGACAGAACTATCAGCCCCAGCATTTT. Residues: CASSPGQNYQPQHF.

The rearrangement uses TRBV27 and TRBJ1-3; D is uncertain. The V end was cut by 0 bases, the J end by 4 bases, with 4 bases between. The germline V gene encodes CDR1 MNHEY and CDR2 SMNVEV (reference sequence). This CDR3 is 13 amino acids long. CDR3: CASSLSAGNTIYF. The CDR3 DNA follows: TGTGCCAGCAGTTTATCGGCAGGAAACACCATATATTTT.

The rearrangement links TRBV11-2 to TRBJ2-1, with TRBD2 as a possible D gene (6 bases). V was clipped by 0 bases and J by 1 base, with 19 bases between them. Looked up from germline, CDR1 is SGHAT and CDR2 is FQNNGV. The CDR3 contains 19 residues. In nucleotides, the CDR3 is TGTGCCAGCAGCTTAGATATCCGTCACTCGGGGGAATCCTACAATGAGCAGTTCTTC. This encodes CASSLDIRHSGESYNEQFF.

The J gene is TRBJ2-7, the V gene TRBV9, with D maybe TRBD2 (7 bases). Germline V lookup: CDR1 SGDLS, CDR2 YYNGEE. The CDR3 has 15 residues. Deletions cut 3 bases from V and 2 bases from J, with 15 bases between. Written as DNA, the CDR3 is TGTGCCAGCAGCGAGGGGGGGACGTCTACCTACGAGCAGTACTTC. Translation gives CASSEGGTSTYEQYF.

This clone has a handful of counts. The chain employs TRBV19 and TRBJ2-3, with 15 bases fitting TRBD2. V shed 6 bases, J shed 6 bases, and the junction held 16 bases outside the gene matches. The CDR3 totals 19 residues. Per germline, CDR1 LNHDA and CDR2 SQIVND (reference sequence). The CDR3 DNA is TGTGCCAGTAGCGGCTCCGGACTAGCGGGGGGGCACGTTATGGATACGCAGTATTTT. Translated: CASSGSGLAGGHVMDTQYF. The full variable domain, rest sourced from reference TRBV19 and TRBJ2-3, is DGGITQSPKYLFRKEGQNVTLSCEQNLNHDAMYWYRQDPGQGLRLIYYSQIVNDFQKGDIAEGYSVSREKKESFPLTVTSAQKNPTAFYLCASSGSGLAGGHVMDTQYFGPGTRLTVL.

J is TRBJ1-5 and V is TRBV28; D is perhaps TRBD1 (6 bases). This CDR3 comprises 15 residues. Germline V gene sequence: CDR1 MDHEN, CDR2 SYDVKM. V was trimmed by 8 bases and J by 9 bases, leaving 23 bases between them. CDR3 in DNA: TGTGCCAGCCTCTCAAAACAGGGAGTTTTAGGGCCCCAGCATTTT. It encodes CASLSKQGVLGPQHF.

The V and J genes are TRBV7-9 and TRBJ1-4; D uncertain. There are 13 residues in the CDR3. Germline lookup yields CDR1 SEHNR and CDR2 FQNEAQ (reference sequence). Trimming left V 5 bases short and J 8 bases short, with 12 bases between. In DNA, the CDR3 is TGTGCCAGCAGCGGCCGAGGGTGGGAAAAACTGTTTTTT. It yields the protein CASSGRGWEKLFF.

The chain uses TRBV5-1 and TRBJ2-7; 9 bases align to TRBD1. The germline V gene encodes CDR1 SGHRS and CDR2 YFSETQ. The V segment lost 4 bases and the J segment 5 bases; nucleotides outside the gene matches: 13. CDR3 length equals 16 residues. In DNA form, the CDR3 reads TGCGCCAGCAGCGGGATGGTGGACAGGGGATCCGACGAGCAGTACTTC. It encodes CASSGMVDRGSDEQYF. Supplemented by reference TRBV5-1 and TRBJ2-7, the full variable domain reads KAGVTQTPRYLIKTRGQQVTLSCSPISGHRSVSWYQQTPGQGLQFLFEYFSETQRNKGNFPGRFSGRQFSNSRSEMNVSTLELGDSALYLCASSGMVDRGSDEQYFGPGTRLTVT.

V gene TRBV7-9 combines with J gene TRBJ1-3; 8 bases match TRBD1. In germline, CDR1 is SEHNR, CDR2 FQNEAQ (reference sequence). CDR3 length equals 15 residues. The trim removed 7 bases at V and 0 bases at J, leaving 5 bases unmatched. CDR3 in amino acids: CASTSQGVSGNTIYF. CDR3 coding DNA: TGTGCCAGCACTTCACAGGGGGTCTCTGGAAACACCATATATTTT.

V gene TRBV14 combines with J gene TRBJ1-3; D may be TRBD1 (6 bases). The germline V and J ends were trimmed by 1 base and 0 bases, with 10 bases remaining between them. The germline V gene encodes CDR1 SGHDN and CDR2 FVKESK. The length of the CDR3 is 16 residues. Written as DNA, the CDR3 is TGTGCCAGCAGCCAAGGCCCCAGGGGCTCTGGAAACACCATATATTTT. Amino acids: CASSQGPRGSGNTIYF.

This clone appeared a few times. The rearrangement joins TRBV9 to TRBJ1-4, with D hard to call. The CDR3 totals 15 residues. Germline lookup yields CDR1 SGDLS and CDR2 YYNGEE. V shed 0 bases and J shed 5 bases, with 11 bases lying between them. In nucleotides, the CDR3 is TGTGCCAGCAGCGTAGCGGGGATTAGGAATGAAAAACTGTTTTTT. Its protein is CASSVAGIRNEKLFF. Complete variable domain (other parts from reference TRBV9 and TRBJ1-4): DSGVTQTPKHLITATGQRVTLRCSPRSGDLSVYWYQQSLDQGLQFLIQYYNGEERAKGNILERFSAQQFPDLHSELNLSSLELGDSALYFCASSVAGIRNEKLFFGSGTQLSVL.

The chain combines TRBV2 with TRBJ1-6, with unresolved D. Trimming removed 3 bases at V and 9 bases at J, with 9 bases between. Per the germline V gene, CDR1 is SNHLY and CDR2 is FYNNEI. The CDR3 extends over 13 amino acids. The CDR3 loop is CASSDRGTSPLHF. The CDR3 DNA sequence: TGTGCCAGCAGTGACCGGGGTACTTCACCCCTCCACTTT.

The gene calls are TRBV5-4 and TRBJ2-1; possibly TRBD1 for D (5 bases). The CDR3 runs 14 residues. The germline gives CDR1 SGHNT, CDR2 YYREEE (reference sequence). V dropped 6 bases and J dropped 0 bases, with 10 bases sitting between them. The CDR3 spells CASTIDSSYNEQFF. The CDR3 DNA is TGTGCCAGCACTATAGACAGCTCCTACAATGAGCAGTTCTTC.

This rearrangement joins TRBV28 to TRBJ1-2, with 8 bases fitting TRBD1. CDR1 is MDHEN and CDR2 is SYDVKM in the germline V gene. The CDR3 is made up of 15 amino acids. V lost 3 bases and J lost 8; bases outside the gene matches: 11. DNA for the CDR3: TGTGCCAGCAGTTTCTCGTCAGGGGGCTTAATAGGCTACACCTTC. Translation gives CASSFSSGGLIGYTF.

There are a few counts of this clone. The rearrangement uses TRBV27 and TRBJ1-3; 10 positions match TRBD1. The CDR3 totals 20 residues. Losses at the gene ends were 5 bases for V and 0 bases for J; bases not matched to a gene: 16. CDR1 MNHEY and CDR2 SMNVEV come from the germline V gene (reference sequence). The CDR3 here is CASSRDSRPGTGDSGNTIYF. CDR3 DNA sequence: TGTGCCAGCAGTCGCGACTCCAGACCCGGGACAGGGGACTCTGGAAACACCATATATTTT.

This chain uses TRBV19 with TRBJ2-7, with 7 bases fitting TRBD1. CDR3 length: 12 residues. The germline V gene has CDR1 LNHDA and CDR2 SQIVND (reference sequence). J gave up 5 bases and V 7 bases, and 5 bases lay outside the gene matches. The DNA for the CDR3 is TGTGCCAGTAATGAGGGGGCGGACGAGCAGTACTTC. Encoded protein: CASNEGADEQYF.

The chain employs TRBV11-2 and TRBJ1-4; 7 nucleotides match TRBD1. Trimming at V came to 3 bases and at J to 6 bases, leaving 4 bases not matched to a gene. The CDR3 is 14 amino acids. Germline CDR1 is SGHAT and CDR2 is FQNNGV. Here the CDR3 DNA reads TGTGCCAGCAGCTTCCGGGACAGCTATGAAAAACTGTTTTTT. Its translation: CASSFRDSYEKLFF.

CDR3 protein: CASSEDFGQGPQETQYF. Written as DNA, the CDR3 is TGTGCCAGCAGTGAAGATTTCGGACAGGGTCCCCAAGAGACCCAGTACTTC. This sequence joins TRBV2 and TRBJ2-5; TRBD1 matches at 8 bases. This CDR3 spans 17 amino acids. V dropped 1 base and J dropped 1; count of bases not matched to a gene: 8. The germline V gene encodes CDR1 SNHLY and CDR2 FYNNEI.

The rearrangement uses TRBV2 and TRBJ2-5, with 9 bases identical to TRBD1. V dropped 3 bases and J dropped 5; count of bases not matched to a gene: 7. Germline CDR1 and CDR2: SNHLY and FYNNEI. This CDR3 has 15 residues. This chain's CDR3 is CASSERGQGSETQYF. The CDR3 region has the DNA TGTGCCAGCAGTGAGAGGGGACAGGGTAGCGAGACCCAGTACTTC.